The 18 T cell receptor beta chains in this list originate from one sample, sequenced in a study of spatial heterogeneity in lung cancer. Regarding time point: blood at routine non-recurrence follow-up after resection. TCRdb fed the 5' RACE reads into MiXCR, producing one record per CDR3 protein. The profile shows over 85,000 distinct CDR3 sequences, roughly 21% of them singletons. The source was PBMCs, collected at follow-up. The receptors were sampled from a male donor with early-stage non-small cell lung cancer.

The J gene is TRBJ1-5, the V gene TRBV9; D uncertain. Deletions cut 3 bases from V and 5 bases from J, with 15 bases between. The CDR3 contains 15 residues. From germline, CDR1 is SGDLS and CDR2 YYNGEE. The CDR3 sequence: CASSGGLSPYQPQHF. The CDR3 bases are TGTGCCAGCAGCGGAGGACTTTCCCCCTATCAGCCCCAGCATTTT.

This clonotype was counted many times. The chain recombines TRBV12-5 with TRBJ2-1; 9 bases line up with TRBD1. This CDR3 comprises 14 residues. V lost 1 base and J lost 6; bases outside the gene matches: 1. Germline CDR1 reads LGHNT; CDR2 reads FRNRAP. CDR3 residues: CASGLGTGVNEQFF. CDR3 nucleotide sequence: TGTGCTAGTGGTTTGGGGACAGGGGTCAATGAGCAGTTCTTC.

This clonotype was seen a handful of times. The rearrangement uses TRBV2 and TRBJ1-1, with unresolved D. Trimming shortened V by 5 bases and J by 6 bases, and 13 bases separated the two germline ends. The CDR3 contains 13 residues. CDR1 and CDR2 from the germline V gene are SNHLY and FYNNEI. This CDR3 reads CASSRRDRAEAFF. In nucleotides, the CDR3 is TGTGCCAGCAGTAGAAGGGATCGGGCTGAAGCTTTCTTT. Based on the CDR3 plus reference TRBV2 and TRBJ1-1, the full variable domain is EPEVTQTPSHQVTQMGQEVILRCVPISNHLYFYWYRQILGQKVEFLVSFYNNEISEKSEIFDDQFSVERPDGSNFTLKIRSTKLEDSAMYFCASSRRDRAEAFFGQGTRLTVV.

This clonotype was counted only a few times. This chain joins TRBV7-2 and TRBJ1-1; D is uncertain. The V gene lost 5 bases and the J gene lost 6 bases, with 13 bases spanning the gap. There are 13 residues in the CDR3. CDR1 is SGHTA and CDR2 is FQGNSA in the germline V gene. In DNA form, the CDR3 reads TGTGCCAGCAGCGTAGACCTGGGGTCTGAAGCTTTCTTT. Translation gives CASSVDLGSEAFF.

This chain uses TRBV2 with TRBJ1-1; D is possibly TRBD1 (5 bases). The CDR3 runs to 15 residues. Trimming shortened V by 4 bases and J by 5 bases, and 17 bases separated the two germline ends. Germline V CDR1 and CDR2: SNHLY, FYNNEI. This chain's CDR3 is CASSGPDTRRTEAFF. The CDR3 DNA reads TGTGCCAGCAGTGGGCCGGACACCAGAAGGACTGAAGCTTTCTTT.

In its sample, this clonotype is medium-sized. This chain joins TRBV20-1 and TRBJ2-7; 8 bases are shared with TRBD1. V gave up 4 bases and J gave up 4 bases; unmatched junction bases: 6. In germline, CDR1 is DFQATT, CDR2 SNEGSKA (reference sequence). The CDR3 runs to 13 residues. The chain's CDR3 is CSAKTGAAYEQYF. The CDR3 DNA sequence: TGCAGTGCTAAGACAGGGGCCGCATACGAGCAGTACTTC.

The chain combines TRBV7-3 with TRBJ2-2; TRBD1 might be the D (6 bases). The V end was cut by 7 bases, the J end by 7 bases, with 19 bases between. This CDR3 contains 15 residues. Germline-derived CDR1 and CDR2 are SGHTA and FQGTGA. CDR3 sequence: CASTPIGGDFGELFF. In nucleotides, the CDR3 is TGTGCCAGCACCCCAATAGGGGGAGATTTCGGGGAGCTGTTTTTT.

The chain employs TRBV5-1 and TRBJ2-1, with D maybe TRBD2 (5 bases). The CDR3 totals 16 residues. Trimming took 1 base from V and 6 from J, leaving 17 bases between them. The V gene's germline CDR1 is SGHRS and CDR2 YFSETQ. The CDR3 coding sequence is TGCGCCAGCAGCTTGCGCCTTAGAAAAGAGGGCAATGAGCAGTTCTTC. Protein: CASSLRLRKEGNEQFF.

This chain's CDR3 is CASSFADMKYF. The DNA of the CDR3 is TGTGCCAGCAGTTTTGCAGATATGAAGTATTTT. The V and J genes are TRBV12-3 or TRBV12-4 and TRBJ2-3, with D unresolved. CDR3 length: 11 amino acids. Between the trimmed V and J ends, which lost 3 bases and 13 bases, there was a span of 11 bases.

This clonotype occurred many times. CDR3 in amino acids: CASSLARGGGAEAFF. CDR3 bases: TGTGCCAGCAGCTTAGCGCGGGGAGGGGGAGCGGAAGCTTTCTTT. The chain is built from TRBV7-2 and TRBJ1-1; D is possibly TRBD1 (6 bases). The CDR3 length is 15 residues. Per the germline V gene, CDR1 is SGHTA and CDR2 is FQGNSA. Trimming removed 0 bases at V and 8 bases at J, with 16 bases between.

This clonotype was detected a few times. The chain couples TRBV7-2 to TRBJ1-1; D unresolved. V lost 1 base, J lost 1 base, and 7 bases lay in between. The germline gives CDR1 SGHTA, CDR2 FQGNSA. CDR3 length: 14 residues. The CDR3 spells CASSLVAENTEAFF. CDR3 nucleotide sequence: TGTGCCAGCAGCTTAGTGGCTGAGAACACTGAAGCTTTCTTT.

The chain links TRBV12-3 or TRBV12-4 to TRBJ2-7; D could derive from TRBD1 or TRBD2 (5 bases each). Trimming shortened V by 3 bases and J by 5 bases, and 8 bases separated the two germline ends. The CDR3 is 12 amino acids. The CDR3 DNA reads as TGTGCCAGCAGTTTGAGGGGCGACGAGCAGTACGTC. Translation gives CASSLRGDEQYV.

The V and J genes are TRBV12-3 or TRBV12-4 and TRBJ2-6; weak D call: TRBD1 (5 bases). This CDR3 contains 15 residues. V was shortened by 6 bases and J by 1 base, with 10 bases between the two germline ends. The CDR3 DNA reads TGTGCCAGCAGCTATAGACAGTCTGGGGCCAACGTCCTGACTTTC. It translates to CASSYRQSGANVLTF.

The table lists this clonotype with a few counts. CDR3 sequence reads: CASSLRLASNTQYF. The CDR3 DNA sequence: TGTGCCAGCAGCTTACGTCTAGCCTCGAATACGCAGTATTTT. The gene calls are TRBV7-2 and TRBJ2-3; a possible D gene is TRBD2 (5 bases). Deletions cut 2 bases from V and 7 bases from J, with 13 bases between. This CDR3 comprises 14 residues. The germline gives CDR1 SGHTA, CDR2 FQGNSA.

The table lists this clonotype with a few counts. V gene TRBV7-9 combines with J gene TRBJ2-7; D tentatively fits TRBD1 or TRBD2 (5 bases each). The V gene lost 0 bases and the J gene lost 1 base, with 13 bases spanning the gap. Germline assignment: CDR1 SEHNR and CDR2 FQNEAQ (reference sequence). The CDR3 covers 16 residues. CDR3 nucleotides: TGTGCCAGCAGCTTAGCGGGATACGAGGGGTCCTACGAGCAGTACTTC. This encodes CASSLAGYEGSYEQYF. The whole variable domain, remainder taken from reference TRBV7-9 and TRBJ2-7, is DTGVSQNPRHKITKRGQNVTFRCDPISEHNRLYWYRQTLGQGPEFLTYFQNEAQLEKSRLLSDRFSAERPKGSFSTLEIQRTEQGDSAMYLCASSLAGYEGSYEQYFGPGTRLTVT.

This clonotype turned up a few times. J is TRBJ1-2 and V is TRBV21-1; the table's D call TRBD1 went unverified against the DNA. TRBV21-1 is a pseudogene locus. The CDR3 is 14 residues long. The CDR3 loop reads CASRGQTSHYGYTF. The CDR3 nucleotides are TGTGCCAGCAGAGGACAGACTTCACACTATGGCTACACCTTC.

A few counts support this clonotype. This chain links TRBV5-1 with TRBJ1-6; 9 nucleotides agree with TRBD1. Germline CDR1 is SGHRS and CDR2 is YFSETQ. Trimming removed 3 bases from V and 7 bases from J; junction bases left unmatched: 5. The CDR3 runs 15 residues. The CDR3 coding sequence is TGCGCCAGCAGCTACTGGACAGGGGACAATTCACCCCTCCACTTT. Protein product: CASSYWTGDNSPLHF.

V is TRBV20-1 and J is TRBJ1-2, with 10 bases that match TRBD1. Losses at the gene ends were 1 base for V and 3 bases for J; bases not matched to a gene: 2. In germline, CDR1 is DFQATT, CDR2 SNEGSKA (reference sequence). This CDR3 comprises 14 residues. CDR3 residues: CSARGTGGDYGYTF. In DNA, the CDR3 is TGCAGTGCTAGAGGGACAGGGGGAGACTATGGCTACACCTTC.